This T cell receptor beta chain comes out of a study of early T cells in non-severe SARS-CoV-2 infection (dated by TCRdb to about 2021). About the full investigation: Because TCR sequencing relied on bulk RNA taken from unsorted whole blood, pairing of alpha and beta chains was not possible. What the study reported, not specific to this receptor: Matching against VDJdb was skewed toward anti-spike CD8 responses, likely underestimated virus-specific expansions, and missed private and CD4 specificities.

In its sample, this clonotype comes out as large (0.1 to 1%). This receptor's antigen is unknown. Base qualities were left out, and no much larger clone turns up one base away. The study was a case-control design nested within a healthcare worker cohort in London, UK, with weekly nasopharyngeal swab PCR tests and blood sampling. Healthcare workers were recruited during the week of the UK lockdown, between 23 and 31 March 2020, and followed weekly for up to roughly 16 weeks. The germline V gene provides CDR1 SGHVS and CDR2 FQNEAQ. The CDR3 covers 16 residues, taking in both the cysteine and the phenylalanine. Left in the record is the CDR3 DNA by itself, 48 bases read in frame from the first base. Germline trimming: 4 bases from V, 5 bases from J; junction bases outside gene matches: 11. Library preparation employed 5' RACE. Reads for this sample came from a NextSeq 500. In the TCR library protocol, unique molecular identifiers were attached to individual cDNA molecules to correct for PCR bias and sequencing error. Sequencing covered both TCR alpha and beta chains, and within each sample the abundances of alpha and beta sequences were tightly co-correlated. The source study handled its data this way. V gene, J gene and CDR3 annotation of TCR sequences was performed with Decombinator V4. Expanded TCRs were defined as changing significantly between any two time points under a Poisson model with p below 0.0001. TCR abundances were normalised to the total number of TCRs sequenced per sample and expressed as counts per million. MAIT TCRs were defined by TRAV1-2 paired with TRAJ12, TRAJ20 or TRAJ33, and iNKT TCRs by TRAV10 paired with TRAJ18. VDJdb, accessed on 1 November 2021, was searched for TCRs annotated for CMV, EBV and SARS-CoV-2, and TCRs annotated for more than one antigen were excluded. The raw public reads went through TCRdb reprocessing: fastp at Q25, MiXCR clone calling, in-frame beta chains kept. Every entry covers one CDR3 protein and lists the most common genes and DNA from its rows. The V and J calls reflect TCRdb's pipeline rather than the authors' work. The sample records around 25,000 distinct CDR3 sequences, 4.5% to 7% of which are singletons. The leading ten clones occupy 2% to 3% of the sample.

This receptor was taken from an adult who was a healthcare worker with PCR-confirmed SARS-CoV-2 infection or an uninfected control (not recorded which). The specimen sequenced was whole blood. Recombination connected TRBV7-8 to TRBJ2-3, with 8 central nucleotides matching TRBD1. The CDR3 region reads CASSSLGRGQGDTQYF. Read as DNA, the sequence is TGTGCCAGCAGCTCCCTCGGCAGGGGGCAAGGAGATACGCAGTATTTT.